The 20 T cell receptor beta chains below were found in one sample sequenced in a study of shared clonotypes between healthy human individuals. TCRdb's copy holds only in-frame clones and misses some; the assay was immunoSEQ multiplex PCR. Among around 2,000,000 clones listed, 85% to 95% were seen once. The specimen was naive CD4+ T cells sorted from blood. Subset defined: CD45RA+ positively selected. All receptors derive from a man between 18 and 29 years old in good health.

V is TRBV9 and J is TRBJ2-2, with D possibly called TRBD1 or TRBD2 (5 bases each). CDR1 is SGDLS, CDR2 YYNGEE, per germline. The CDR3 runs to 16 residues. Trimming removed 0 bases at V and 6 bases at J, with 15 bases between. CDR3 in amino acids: CASSVGGTWGPGELFF. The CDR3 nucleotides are TGTGCCAGCAGCGTAGGGGGGACCTGGGGCCCCGGGGAGCTGTTTTTT.

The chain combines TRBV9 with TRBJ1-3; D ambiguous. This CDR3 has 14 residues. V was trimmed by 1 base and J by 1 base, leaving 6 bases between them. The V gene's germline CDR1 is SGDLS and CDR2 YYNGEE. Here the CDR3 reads CASSVPPSGNTIYF. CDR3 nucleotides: TGTGCCAGCAGCGTACCACCGTCTGGAAACACCATATATTTT.

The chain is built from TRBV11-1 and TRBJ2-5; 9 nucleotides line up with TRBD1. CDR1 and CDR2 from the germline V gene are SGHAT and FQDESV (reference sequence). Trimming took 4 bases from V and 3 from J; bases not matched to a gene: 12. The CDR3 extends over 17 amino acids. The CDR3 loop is CASSSPLPGQGKETQYF. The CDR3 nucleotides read TGTGCCAGCAGCTCCCCCCTACCGGGACAGGGAAAAGAGACCCAGTACTTC.

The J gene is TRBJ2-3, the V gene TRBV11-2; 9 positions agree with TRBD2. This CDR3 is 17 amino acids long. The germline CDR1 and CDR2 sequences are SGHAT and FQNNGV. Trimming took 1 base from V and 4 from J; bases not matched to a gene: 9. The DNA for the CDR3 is TGTGCCAGCAGCTTAGGGGCATCTGGACTAGCGTCAGATACGCAGTATTTT. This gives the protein CASSLGASGLASDTQYF.

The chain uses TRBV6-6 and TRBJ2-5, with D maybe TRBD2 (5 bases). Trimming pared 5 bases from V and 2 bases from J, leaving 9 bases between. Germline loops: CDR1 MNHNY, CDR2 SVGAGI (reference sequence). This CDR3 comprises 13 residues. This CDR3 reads CASSILVQETQYF. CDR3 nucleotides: TGTGCCAGCAGTATACTAGTTCAAGAGACCCAGTACTTC.

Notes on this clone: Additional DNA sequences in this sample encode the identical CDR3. The CDR3 spells CAWGTSYEQYF. CDR3 nucleotide sequence: TGTGCCTGGGGGACTTCCTACGAGCAGTACTTC. This chain connects TRBV30 to TRBJ2-7, with D possibly TRBD2 on 6 matching bases. Trimming removed 5 bases at V and 1 base at J, with 6 bases between. CDR1 is GTSNPN, CDR2 SVGIG, per germline (reference sequence). This CDR3 contains 11 residues.

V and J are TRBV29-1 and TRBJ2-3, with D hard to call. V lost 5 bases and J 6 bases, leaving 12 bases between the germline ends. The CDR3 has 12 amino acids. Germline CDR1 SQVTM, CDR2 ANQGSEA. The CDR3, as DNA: TGCAGCGTTCTCAGCTTGGGCGATACGCAGTATTTT. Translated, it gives CSVLSLGDTQYF.

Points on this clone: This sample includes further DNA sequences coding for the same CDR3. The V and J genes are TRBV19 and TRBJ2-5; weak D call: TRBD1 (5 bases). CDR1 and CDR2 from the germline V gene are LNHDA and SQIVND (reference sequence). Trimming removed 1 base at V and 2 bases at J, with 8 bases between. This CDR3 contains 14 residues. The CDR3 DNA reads TGTGCCAGTAGTATAGGGCAGGGACAAGAGACCCAGTACTTC. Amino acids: CASSIGQGQETQYF.

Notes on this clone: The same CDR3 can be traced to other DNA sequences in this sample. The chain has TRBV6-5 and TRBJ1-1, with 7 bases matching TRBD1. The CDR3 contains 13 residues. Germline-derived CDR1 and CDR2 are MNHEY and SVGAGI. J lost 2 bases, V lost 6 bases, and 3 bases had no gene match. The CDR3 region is CASRRTGNTEAFF. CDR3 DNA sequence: TGTGCCAGCAGACGGACAGGAAACACTGAAGCTTTCTTT.

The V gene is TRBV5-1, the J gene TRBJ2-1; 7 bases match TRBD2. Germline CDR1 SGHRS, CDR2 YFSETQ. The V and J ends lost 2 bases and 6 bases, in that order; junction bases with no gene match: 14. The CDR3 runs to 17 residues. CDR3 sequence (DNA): TGCGCCAGCAGCTTAGAAATACGGGAGGTCGGGAGCAATGAGCAGTTCTTC. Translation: CASSLEIREVGSNEQFF. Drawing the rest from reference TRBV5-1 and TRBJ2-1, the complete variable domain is KAGVTQTPRYLIKTRGQQVTLSCSPISGHRSVSWYQQTPGQGLQFLFEYFSETQRNKGNFPGRFSGRQFSNSRSEMNVSTLELGDSALYLCASSLEIREVGSNEQFFGPGTRLTVL.

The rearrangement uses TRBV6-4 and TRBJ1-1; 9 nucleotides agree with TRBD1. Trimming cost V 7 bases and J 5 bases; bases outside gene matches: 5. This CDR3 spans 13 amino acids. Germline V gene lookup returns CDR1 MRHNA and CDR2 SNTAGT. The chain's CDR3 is CASKGQGETEAFF. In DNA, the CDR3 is TGTGCCAGCAAGGGACAGGGAGAGACTGAAGCTTTCTTT.

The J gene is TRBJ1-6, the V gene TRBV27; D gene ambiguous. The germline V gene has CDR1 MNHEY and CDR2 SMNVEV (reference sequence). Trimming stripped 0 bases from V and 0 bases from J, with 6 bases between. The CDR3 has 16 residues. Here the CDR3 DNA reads TGTGCCAGCAGTTTATCGGCCCTCTCCTATAATTCACCCCTCCACTTT. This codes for CASSLSALSYNSPLHF.

In DNA, the CDR3 is TGTGCCAGCAGCTTAGGGCAGGGGGCCTGGCAGCCCCAGCATTTT. It yields the protein CASSLGQGAWQPQHF. The J gene is TRBJ1-5, the V gene TRBV5-6; 8 nucleotides line up with TRBD1. Trimming took 2 bases from V and 7 from J; bases not matched to a gene: 8. The CDR3 extends over 15 amino acids. Germline V gene data show CDR1 as SGHDT and CDR2 as YYEEEE.

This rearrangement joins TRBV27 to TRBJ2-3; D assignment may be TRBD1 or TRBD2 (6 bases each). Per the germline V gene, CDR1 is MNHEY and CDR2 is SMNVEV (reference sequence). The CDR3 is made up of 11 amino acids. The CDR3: CAPGAEDTQYF. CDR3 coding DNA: TGTGCACCGGGGGCAGAAGATACGCAGTATTTT.

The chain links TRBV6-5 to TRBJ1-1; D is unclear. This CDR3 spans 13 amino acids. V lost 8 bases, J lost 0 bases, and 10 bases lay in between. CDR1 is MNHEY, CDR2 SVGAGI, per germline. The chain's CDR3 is CASCRGVNTEAFF. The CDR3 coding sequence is TGTGCCAGCTGCCGTGGGGTGAACACTGAAGCTTTCTTT.

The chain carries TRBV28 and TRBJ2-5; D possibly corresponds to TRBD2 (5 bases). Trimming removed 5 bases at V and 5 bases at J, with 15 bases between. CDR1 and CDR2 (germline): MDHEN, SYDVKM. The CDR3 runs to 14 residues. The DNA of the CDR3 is TGTGCCAGCAGTGGAGGCCTAGTTAGGGAGACCCAGTACTTC. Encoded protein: CASSGGLVRETQYF.

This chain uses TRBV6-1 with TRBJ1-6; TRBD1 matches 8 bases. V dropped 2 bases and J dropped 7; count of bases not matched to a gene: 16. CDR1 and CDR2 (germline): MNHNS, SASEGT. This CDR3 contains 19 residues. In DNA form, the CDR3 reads TGTGCCAGCAGTGAACGGGGTCATCGCACGACAGGGGTAAATTCACCCCTCCACTTT. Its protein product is CASSERGHRTTGVNSPLHF.

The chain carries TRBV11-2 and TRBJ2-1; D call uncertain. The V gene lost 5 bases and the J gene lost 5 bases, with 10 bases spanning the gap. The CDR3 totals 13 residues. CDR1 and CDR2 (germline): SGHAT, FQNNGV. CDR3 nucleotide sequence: TGTGCCAGCAGCCCTACTATCAACAATGAGCAGTTCTTC. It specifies CASSPTINNEQFF.

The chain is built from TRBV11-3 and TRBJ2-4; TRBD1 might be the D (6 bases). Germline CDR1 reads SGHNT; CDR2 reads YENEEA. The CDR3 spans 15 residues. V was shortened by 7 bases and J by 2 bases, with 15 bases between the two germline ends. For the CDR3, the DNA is TGTGCCAGCACCCCAGCCGACAGGTCCAAAAACATTCAGTACTTC. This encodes CASTPADRSKNIQYF.

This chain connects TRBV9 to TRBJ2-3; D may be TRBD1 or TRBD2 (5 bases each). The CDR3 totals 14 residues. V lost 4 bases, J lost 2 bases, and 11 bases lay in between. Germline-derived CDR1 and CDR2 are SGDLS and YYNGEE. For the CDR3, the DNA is TGTGCCAGCAGCAGACCGGGGACCACAGATACGCAGTATTTT. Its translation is CASSRPGTTDTQYF. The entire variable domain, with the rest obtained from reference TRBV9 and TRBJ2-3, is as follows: DSGVTQTPKHLITATGQRVTLRCSPRSGDLSVYWYQQSLDQGLQFLIQYYNGEERAKGNILERFSAQQFPDLHSELNLSSLELGDSALYFCASSRPGTTDTQYFGPGTRLTVL.